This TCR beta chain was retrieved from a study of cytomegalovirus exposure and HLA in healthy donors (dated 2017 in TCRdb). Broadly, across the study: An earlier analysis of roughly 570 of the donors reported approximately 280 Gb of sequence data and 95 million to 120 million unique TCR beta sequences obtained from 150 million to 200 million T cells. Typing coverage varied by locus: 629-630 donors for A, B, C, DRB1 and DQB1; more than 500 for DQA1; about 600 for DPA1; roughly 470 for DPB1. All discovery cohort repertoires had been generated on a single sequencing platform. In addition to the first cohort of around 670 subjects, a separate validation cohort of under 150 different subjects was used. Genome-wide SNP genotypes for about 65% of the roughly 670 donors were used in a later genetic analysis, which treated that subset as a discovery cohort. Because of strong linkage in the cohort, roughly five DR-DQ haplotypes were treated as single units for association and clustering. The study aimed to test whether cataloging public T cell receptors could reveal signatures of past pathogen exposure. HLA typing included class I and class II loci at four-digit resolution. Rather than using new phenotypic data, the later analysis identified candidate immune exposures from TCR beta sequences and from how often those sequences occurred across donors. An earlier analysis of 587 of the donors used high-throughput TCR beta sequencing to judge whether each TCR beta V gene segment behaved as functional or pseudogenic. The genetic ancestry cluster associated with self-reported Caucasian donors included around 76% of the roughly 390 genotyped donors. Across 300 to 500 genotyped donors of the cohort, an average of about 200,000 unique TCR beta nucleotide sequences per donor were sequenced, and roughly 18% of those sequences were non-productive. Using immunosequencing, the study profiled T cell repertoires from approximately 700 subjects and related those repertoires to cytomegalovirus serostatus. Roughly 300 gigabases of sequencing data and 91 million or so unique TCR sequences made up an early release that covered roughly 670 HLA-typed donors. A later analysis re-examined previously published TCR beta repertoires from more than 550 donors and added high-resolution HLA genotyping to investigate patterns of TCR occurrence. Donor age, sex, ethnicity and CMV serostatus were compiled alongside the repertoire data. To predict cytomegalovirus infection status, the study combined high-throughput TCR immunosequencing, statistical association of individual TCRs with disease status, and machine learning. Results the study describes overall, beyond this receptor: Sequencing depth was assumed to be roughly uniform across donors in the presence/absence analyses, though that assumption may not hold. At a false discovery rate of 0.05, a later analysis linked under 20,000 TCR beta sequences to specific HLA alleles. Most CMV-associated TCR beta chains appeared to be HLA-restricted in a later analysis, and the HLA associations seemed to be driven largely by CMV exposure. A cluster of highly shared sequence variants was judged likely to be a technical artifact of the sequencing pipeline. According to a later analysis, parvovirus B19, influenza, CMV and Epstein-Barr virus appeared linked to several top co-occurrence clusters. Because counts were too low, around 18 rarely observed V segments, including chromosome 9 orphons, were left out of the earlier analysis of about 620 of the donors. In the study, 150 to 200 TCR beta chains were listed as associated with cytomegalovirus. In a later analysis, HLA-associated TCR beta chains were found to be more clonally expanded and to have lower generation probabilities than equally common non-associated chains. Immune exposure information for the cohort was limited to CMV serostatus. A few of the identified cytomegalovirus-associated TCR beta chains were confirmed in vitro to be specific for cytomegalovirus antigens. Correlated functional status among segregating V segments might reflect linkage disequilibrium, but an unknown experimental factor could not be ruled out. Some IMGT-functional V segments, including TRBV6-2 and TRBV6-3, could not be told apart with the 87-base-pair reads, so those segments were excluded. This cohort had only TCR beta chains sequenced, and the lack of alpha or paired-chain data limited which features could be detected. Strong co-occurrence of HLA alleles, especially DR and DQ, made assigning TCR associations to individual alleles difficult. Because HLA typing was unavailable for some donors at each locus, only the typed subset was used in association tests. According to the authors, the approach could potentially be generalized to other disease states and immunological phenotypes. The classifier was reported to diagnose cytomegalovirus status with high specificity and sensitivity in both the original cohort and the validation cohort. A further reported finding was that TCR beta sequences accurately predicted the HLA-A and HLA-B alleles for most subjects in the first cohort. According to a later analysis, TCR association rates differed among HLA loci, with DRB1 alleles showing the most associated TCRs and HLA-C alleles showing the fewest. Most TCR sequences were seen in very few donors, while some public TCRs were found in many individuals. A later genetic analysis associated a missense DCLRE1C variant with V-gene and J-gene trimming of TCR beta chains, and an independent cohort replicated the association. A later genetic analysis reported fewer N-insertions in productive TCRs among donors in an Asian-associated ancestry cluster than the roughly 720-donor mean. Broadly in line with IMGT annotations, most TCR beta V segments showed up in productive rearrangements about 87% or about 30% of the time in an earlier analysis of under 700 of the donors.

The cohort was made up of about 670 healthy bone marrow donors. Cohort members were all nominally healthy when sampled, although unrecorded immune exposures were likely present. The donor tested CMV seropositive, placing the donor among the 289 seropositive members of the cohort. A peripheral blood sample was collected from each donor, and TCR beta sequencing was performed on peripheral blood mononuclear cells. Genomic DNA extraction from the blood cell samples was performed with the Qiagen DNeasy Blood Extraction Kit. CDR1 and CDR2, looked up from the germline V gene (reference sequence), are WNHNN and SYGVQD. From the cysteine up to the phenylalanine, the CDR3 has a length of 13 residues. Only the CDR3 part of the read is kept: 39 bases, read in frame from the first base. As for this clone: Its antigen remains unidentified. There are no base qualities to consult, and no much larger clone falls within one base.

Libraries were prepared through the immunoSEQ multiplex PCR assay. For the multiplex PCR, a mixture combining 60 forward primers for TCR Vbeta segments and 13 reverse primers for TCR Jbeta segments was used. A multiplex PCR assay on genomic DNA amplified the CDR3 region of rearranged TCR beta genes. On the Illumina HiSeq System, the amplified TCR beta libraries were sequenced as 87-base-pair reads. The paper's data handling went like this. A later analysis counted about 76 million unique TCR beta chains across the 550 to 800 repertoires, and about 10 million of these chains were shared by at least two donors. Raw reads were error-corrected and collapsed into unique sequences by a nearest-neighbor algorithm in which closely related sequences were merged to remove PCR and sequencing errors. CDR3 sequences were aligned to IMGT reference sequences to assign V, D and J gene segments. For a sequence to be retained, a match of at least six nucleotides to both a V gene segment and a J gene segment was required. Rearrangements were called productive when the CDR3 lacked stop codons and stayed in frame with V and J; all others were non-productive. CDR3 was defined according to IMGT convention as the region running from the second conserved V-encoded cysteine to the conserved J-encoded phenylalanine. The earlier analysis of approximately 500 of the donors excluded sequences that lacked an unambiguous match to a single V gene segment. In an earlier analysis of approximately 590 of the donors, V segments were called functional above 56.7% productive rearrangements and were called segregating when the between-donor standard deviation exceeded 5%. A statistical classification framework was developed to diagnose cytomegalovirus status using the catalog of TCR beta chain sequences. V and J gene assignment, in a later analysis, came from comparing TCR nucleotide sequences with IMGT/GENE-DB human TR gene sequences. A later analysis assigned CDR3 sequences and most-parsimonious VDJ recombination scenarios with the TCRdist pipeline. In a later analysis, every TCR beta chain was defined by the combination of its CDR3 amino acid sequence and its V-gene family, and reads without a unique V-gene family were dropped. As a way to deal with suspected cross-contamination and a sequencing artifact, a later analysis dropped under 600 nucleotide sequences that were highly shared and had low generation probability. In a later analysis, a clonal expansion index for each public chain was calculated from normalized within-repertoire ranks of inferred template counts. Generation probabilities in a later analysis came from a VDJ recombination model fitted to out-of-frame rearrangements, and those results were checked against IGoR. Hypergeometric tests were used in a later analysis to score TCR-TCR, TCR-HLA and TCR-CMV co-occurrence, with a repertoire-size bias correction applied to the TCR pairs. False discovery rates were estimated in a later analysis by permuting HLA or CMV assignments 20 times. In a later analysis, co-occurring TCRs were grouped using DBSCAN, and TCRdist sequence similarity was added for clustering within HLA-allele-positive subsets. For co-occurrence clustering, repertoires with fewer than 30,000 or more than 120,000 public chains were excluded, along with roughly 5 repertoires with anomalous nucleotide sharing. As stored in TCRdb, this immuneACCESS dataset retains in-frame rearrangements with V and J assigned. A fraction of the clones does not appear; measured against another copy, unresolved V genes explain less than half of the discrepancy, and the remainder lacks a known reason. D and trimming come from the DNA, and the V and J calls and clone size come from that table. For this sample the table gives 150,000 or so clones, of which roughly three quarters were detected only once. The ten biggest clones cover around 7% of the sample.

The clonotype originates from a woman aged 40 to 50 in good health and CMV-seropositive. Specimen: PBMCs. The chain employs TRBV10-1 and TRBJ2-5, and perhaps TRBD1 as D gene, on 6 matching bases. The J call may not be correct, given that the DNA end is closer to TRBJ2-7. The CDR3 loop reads CASSHQGMGEQYF. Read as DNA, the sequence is TGCGCCAGCAGCCACCAGGGGATGGGCGAGCAGTACTTC.